Shown below are 11 T cell receptor beta chains from a single sample sequenced in a study of blood T cell repertoires in COVID-19. Clones were sequenced by immunoSEQ multiplex PCR, and TCRdb holds only the in-frame ones, with some missing. The table lists a few hundred thousand clones, 89% of them singletons, with 4% to 5% in the top ten. Input material: peripheral blood. The receptors were gathered from a woman in her 40s who had recovered from COVID-19.

This rearrangement joins TRBV10-2 to TRBJ2-1; 10 bases are shared with TRBD2. Trimming took 6 bases from V and 9 from J; bases not matched to a gene: 2. The CDR3 runs 12 residues. Germline CDR1 and CDR2: WSHSY and SAAADI. CDR3 region: CASSLAGVEQFF. Written as DNA, the CDR3 is TGCGCCAGCAGCCTAGCGGGGGTTGAGCAGTTCTTC.

This clone was seen only once. The V call is TRBV18, the J call TRBJ2-5; D is unresolved. The V end was cut by 3 bases, the J end by 3 bases, with 14 bases between. Per germline, CDR1 KGHSH and CDR2 LQKENI. CDR3 size: 15 residues. The CDR3 bases are TGTGCCAGCTCACCCCCCCGACATACGGAAGAGACCCAGTACTTC. Protein sequence: CASSPPRHTEETQYF.

The chain has TRBV5-1 and TRBJ1-2, with a tentative D call TRBD1 (6 bases). V shed 4 bases and J shed 6 bases, with 16 bases lying between them. Germline V gene lookup returns CDR1 SGHRS and CDR2 YFSETQ. This CDR3 has 14 amino acids. DNA of the CDR3: TGCGCCAGCAGCAGAGCACAGGGTGATCATGGCTACACCTTC. Protein product: CASSRAQGDHGYTF.

J is TRBJ2-7 and V is TRBV29-1, with D tentatively TRBD2 (5 bases). The CDR3 consists of 15 residues. Trimming stripped 3 bases from V and 4 bases from J, with 19 bases between. CDR1 and CDR2 from the germline V gene are SQVTM and ANQGSEA. CDR3 nucleotide sequence: TGCAGCGTTGAGCGGAGGCTTTCCCCCCCTTACGAGCAGTACTTC. Its protein is CSVERRLSPPYEQYF.

The chain couples TRBV2 to TRBJ2-1; 8 nucleotides agree with TRBD2. After removal of 2 bases from V and 8 bases from J, the junction contained 11 bases not matched to a gene. CDR1 is SNHLY and CDR2 is FYNNEI in the germline V gene. The CDR3 consists of 16 residues. CDR3 sequence: CASSEFGGANVDEQFF. The CDR3, as DNA: TGTGCCAGCAGTGAATTCGGGGGGGCGAACGTCGATGAGCAGTTCTTC.

The chain joins TRBV2 to TRBJ1-1, with D unresolved. Looked up from germline, CDR1 is SNHLY and CDR2 is FYNNEI. The CDR3 covers 13 residues. Trimming shortened V by 1 base and J by 7 bases, and 10 bases separated the two germline ends. CDR3 in DNA: TGTGCCAGCAGTGAAGGGATCCGGGGTGAAGCTTTCTTT. It codes for CASSEGIRGEAFF.

The chain uses TRBV12-3 or TRBV12-4 and TRBJ2-7; TRBD1 might be the D (6 bases). The V and J ends lost 6 bases and 5 bases respectively, with 8 bases between them. CDR3 length: 11 amino acids. This chain's CDR3 is CASRAGDEQYF. The CDR3 nucleotides read TGTGCCAGCAGGGCAGGGGACGAGCAGTACTTC.

The genes are TRBV18 and TRBJ1-1; maybe TRBD1 (5 bases). Trimming took off 6 bases at V and 1 base at J, with 15 bases between the two ends. CDR1 and CDR2 from the germline V gene are KGHSH and LQKENI. This CDR3 has 15 amino acids. CDR3 residues: CASSQELTANTEAFF. CDR3 nucleotide sequence: TGTGCCAGCTCCCAGGAGCTGACAGCGAACACTGAAGCTTTCTTT.

This clone was counted a single time. The genes are TRBV29-1 and TRBJ2-5; tentative D call: TRBD2 (6 bases). The germline CDR1 and CDR2 sequences are SQVTM and ANQGSEA. Trimming stripped 4 bases from V and 4 bases from J, with 22 bases between. CDR3 length equals 16 residues. Written as DNA, the CDR3 is TGCAGCGTTGGAGGAGGGGTCCTGAGTAAAGCAGAGACCCAGTACTTC. It codes for CSVGGGVLSKAETQYF.

This chain joins TRBV6-5 and TRBJ2-1, with a possible D match to TRBD2 (5 bases). V was shortened by 0 bases and J by 11 bases, with 11 bases between the two germline ends. Germline loops: CDR1 MNHEY, CDR2 SVGAGI. This CDR3 contains 13 residues. The CDR3 DNA sequence: TGTGCCAGCAGTTACTCTGTGGGGAGAAAGCAGTTCTTC. It encodes CASSYSVGRKQFF.

The genes are TRBV27 and TRBJ2-1; 11 bases line up with TRBD2. This CDR3 comprises 16 residues. J gave up 7 bases and V 0 bases, and 5 bases lay outside the gene matches. From germline, CDR1 is MNHEY and CDR2 SMNVEV (reference sequence). The CDR3 sequence: CASSLSALAGVNEQFF. The CDR3 coding sequence is TGTGCCAGCAGTTTATCTGCACTAGCGGGAGTAAATGAGCAGTTCTTC.